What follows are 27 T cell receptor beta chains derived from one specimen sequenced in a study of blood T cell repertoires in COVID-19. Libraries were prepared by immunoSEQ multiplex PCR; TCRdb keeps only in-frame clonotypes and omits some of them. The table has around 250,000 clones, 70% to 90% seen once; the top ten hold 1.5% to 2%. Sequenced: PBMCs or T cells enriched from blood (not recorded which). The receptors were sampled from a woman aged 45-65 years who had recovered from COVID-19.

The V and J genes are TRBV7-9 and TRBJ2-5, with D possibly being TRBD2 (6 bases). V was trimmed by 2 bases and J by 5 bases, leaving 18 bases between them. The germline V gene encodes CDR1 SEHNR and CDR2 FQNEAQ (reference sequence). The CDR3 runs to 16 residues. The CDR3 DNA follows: TGTGCCAGCAGCTTATCTGGCGGGGCTACGGCGGAGACCCAGTACTTC. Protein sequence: CASSLSGGATAETQYF.

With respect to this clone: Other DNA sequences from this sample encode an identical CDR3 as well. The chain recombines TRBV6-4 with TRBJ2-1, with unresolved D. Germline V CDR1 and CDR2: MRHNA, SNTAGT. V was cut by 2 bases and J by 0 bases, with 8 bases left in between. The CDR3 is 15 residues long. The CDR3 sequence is CASSDGGSSYNEQFF. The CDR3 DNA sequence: TGTGCCAGCAGTGACGGCGGAAGCTCCTACAATGAGCAGTTCTTC.

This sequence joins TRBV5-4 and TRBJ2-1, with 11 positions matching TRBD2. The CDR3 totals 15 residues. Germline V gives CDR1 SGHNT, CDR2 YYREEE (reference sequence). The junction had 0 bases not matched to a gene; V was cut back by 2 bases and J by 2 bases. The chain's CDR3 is CASSFSGRAYNEQFF. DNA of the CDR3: TGTGCCAGCAGCTTTAGCGGGAGGGCCTACAATGAGCAGTTCTTC.

CDR3 sequence: CASSVEGQGFAPTHNEQFF. The CDR3 region has the DNA TGTGCCAGCAGCGTAGAGGGGCAGGGTTTTGCCCCAACACACAATGAGCAGTTCTTC. J is TRBJ2-1 and V is TRBV9; possibly TRBD1 for D (5 bases). The CDR3 extends over 19 amino acids. V lost 0 bases, J lost 5 bases, and 24 bases lay in between. CDR1 is SGDLS and CDR2 is YYNGEE in the germline V gene.

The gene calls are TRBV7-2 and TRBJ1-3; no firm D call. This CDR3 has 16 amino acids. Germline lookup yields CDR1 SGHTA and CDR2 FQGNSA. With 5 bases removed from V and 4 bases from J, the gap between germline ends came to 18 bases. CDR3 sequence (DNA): TGTGCCAGCAGCAATGGGCCTCCCGGCTTAGGAAACACCATATATTTT. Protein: CASSNGPPGLGNTIYF.

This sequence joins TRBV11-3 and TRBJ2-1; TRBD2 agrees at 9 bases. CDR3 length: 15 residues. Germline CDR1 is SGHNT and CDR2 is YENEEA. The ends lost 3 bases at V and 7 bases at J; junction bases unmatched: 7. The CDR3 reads CASSLIAGDRNEQFF. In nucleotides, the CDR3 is TGTGCCAGCAGCTTGATAGCGGGAGATAGGAATGAGCAGTTCTTC. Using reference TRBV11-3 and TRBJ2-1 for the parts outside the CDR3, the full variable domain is EAGVVQSPRYKIIEKKQPVAFWCNPISGHNTLYWYLQNLGQGPELLIRYENEEAVDDSQLPKDRFSAERLKGVDSTLKIQPAELGDSAVYLCASSLIAGDRNEQFFGPGTRLTVL.

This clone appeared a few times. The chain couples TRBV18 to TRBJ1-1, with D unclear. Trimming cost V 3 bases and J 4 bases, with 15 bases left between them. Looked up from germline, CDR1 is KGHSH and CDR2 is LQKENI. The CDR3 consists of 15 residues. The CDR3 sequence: CASSPTVLATTEAFF. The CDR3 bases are TGTGCCAGCTCACCCACAGTCCTCGCGACCACTGAAGCTTTCTTT.

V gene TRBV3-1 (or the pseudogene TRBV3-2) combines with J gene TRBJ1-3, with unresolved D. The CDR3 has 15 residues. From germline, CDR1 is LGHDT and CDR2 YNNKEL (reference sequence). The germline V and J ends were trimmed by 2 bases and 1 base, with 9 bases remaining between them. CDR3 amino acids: CASSQLAVSGNTIYF. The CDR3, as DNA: TGTGCCAGCAGCCAACTAGCAGTTTCTGGAAACACCATATATTTT.

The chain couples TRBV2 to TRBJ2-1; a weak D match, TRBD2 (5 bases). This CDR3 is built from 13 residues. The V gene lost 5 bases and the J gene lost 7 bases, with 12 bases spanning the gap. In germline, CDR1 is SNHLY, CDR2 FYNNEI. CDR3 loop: CASSLDLKNEQFF. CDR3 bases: TGTGCCAGCAGTCTGGACTTGAAGAATGAGCAGTTCTTC.

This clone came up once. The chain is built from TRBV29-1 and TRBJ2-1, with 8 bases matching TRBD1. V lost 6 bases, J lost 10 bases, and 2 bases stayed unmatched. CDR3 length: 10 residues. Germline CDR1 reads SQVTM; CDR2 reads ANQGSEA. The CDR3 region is CSVAGGEQFF. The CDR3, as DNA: TGCAGCGTCGCAGGGGGCGAGCAGTTCTTC.

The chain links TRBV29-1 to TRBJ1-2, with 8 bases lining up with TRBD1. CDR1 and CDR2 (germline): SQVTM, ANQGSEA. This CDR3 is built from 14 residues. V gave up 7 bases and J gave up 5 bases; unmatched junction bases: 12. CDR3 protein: CSARTGTGVYGYTF. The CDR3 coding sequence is TGCAGCGCTCGAACCGGGACAGGAGTATATGGCTACACCTTC.

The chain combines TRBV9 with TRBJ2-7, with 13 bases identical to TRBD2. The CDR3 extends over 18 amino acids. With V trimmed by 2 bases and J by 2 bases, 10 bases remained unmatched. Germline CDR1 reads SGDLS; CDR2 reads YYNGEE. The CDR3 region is CASSVGLAGASSTYEQYF. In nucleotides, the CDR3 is TGTGCCAGCAGCGTCGGACTAGCGGGAGCGTCGTCTACCTACGAGCAGTACTTC.

The CDR3, as DNA: TGTGCCAGCAGTTTCGACAAGAACGAGCAGTACTTC. Translated: CASSFDKNEQYF. This chain links TRBV12-3 or TRBV12-4 with TRBJ2-7; no definite D call. The V gene lost 3 bases and the J gene lost 5 bases, with 8 bases spanning the gap. The CDR3 has 12 amino acids.

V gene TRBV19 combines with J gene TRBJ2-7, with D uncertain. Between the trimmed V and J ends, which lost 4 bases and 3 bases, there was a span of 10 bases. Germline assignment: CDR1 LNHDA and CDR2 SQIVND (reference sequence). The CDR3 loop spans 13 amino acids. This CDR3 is CASSTTQVYEQYF. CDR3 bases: TGTGCCAGTAGTACCACCCAGGTCTACGAGCAGTACTTC.

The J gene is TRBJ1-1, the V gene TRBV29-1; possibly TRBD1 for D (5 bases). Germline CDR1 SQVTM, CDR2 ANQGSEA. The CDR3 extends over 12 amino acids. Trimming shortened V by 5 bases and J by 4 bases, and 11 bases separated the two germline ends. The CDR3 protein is CSVIQDPTEAFF. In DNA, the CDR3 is TGCAGCGTTATACAGGATCCCACTGAAGCTTTCTTT.

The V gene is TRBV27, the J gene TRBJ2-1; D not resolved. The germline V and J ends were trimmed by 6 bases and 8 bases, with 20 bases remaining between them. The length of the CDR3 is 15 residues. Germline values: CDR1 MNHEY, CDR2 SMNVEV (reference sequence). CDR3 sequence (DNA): TGTGCCAGCAGCCTCGGAGCGTCTACTGGCGATGAGCAGTTCTTC. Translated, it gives CASSLGASTGDEQFF.

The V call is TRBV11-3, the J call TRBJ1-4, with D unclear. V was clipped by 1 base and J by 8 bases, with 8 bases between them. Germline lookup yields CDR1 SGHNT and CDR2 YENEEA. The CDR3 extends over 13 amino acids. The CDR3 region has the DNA TGTGCCAGCAGCTTAGCGACGGGAGAAAAACTGTTTTTT. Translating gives CASSLATGEKLFF.

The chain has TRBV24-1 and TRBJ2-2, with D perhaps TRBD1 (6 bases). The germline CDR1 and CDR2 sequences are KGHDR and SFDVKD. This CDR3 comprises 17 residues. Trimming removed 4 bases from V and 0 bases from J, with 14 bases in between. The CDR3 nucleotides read TGTGCCACCAGTGACCCGACAGGCCCCCCGAACACCGGGGAGCTGTTTTTT. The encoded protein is CATSDPTGPPNTGELFF.

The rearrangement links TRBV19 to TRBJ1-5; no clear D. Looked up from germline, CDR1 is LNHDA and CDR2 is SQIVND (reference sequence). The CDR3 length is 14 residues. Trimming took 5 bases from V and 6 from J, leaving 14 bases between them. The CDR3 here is CASSVRLVSQPQHF. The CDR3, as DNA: TGTGCCAGTAGTGTCCGACTGGTTAGTCAGCCCCAGCATTTT.

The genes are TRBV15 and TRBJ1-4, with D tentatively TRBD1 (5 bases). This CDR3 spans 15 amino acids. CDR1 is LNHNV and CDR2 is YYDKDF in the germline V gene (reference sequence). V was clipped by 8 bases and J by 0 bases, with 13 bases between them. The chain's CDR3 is CATRDTGSTNEKLFF. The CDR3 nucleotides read TGTGCCACCCGAGATACAGGCTCAACTAATGAAAAACTGTTTTTT.

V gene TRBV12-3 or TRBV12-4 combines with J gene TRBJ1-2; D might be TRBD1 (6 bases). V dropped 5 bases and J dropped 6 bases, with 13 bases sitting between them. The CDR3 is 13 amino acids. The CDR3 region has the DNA TGTGCCAGCAGTCCCCAAACAGGGCATGGCTACACCTTC. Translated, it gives CASSPQTGHGYTF.

CDR3 nucleotides: TGTGCCAGTAGCACTAGCGGGAGACCAGGGGAGCTGTTTTTT. Translation: CASSTSGRPGELFF. The chain joins TRBV19 to TRBJ2-2; 11 nucleotides agree with TRBD2. The length of the CDR3 is 14 residues. CDR1 is LNHDA, CDR2 SQIVND, per germline (reference sequence). V lost 6 bases and J lost 8; bases outside the gene matches: 5.

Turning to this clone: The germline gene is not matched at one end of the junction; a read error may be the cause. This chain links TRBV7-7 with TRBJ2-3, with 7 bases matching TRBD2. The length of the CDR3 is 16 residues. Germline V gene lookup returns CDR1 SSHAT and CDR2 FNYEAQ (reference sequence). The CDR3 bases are TGTGCTAGCAGCCGAATAGCGGGCTCTAGCACAGATACGCAGTATTTT. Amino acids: CASSRIAGSSTDTQYF.

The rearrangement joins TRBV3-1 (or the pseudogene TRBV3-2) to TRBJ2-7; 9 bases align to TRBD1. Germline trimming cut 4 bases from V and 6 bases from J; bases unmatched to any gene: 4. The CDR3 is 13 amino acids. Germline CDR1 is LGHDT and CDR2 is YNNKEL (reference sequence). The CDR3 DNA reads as TGTGCCAGCAGCCGACACAGGGGGCCCGAGCAGTACTTC. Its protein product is CASSRHRGPEQYF.

The CDR3 DNA follows: TGCGCCAGCCGACCAGACAGCCCCGCCACATATGGCTACACCTTC. It codes for CASRPDSPATYGYTF. The chain carries TRBV5-1 and TRBJ1-2, with a tentative D call TRBD1 (5 bases). The CDR3 loop spans 15 amino acids. The germline CDR1 and CDR2 sequences are SGHRS and YFSETQ. The V gene lost 7 bases and the J gene lost 5 bases, with 21 bases spanning the gap.

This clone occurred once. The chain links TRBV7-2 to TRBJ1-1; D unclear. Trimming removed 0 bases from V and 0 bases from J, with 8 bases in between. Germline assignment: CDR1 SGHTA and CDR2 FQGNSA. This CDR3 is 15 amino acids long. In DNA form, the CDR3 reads TGTGCCAGCAGCTTAGCCCTCCTAATGAACACTGAAGCTTTCTTT. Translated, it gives CASSLALLMNTEAFF.

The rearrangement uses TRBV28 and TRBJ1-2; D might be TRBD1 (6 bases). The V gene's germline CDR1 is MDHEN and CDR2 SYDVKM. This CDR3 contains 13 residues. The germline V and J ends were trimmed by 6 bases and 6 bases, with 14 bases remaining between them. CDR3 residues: CASSPTGRDGYTF. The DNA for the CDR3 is TGTGCCAGCAGCCCCACAGGGAGGGATGGCTACACCTTC.